The 16 T cell receptor beta chains reported below all come from one sample, sequenced in a study of blood T cell repertoires in COVID-19. Assay: immunoSEQ multiplex PCR; the TCRdb copy retains only in-frame clones and omits some. The repertoire holds 150,000 or so clones, roughly 86% seen once, with about 10% in the top ten. The material sequenced was peripheral blood. All receptors derive from a woman in her 70s with COVID-19, enrolled during active disease.

The chain carries TRBV19 and TRBJ1-5, with a possible D match to TRBD1 (6 bases). Trimming took 3 bases from V and 10 from J, leaving 16 bases between them. The CDR3 contains 14 residues. CDR1 LNHDA and CDR2 SQIVND come from the germline V gene (reference sequence). CDR3 sequence (DNA): TGTGCCAGTAGTATCGGGACAATCCGGCAACCCCAGCATTTT. It yields the protein CASSIGTIRQPQHF.

V usage is TRBV7-9 and J usage is TRBJ1-4; tentatively, D is TRBD1 (6 bases). Germline CDR1 SEHNR, CDR2 FQNEAQ (reference sequence). V was pared by 5 bases and J by 2 bases, with 9 bases between. CDR3 length: 14 residues. Written as DNA, the CDR3 is TGTGCCAGCAGCCTGAGGGGGACTAATGAAAAACTGTTTTTT. Its protein is CASSLRGTNEKLFF.

The gene calls are TRBV29-1 and TRBJ1-1; TRBD1 might be the D (5 bases). This CDR3 spans 14 amino acids. Germline V gene lookup returns CDR1 SQVTM and CDR2 ANQGSEA. V was trimmed by 5 bases and J by 1 base, leaving 14 bases between them. CDR3 DNA sequence: TGCAGCGTTCAGCAAACTCAGGGGAACACTGAAGCTTTCTTT. Translating gives CSVQQTQGNTEAFF.

This chain connects TRBV5-1 to TRBJ1-5; TRBD1 aligns across 7 bases. The J segment lost 4 bases and the V segment lost 4 bases, leaving 8 bases of the junction unmatched. Germline CDR1 is SGHRS and CDR2 is YFSETQ. This CDR3 has 15 residues. The CDR3 sequence: CASSETGARNQPQHF. CDR3 sequence (DNA): TGCGCCAGCAGCGAAACAGGGGCTCGAAATCAGCCCCAGCATTTT.

V is TRBV11-2 and J is TRBJ2-5; possibly TRBD1 for D (6 bases). The CDR3 length is 15 residues. The V and J ends lost 5 bases and 0 bases respectively, with 13 bases between them. Per the germline V gene, CDR1 is SGHAT and CDR2 is FQNNGV. The chain's CDR3 is CASSVAGTHQETQYF. The CDR3 region has the DNA TGTGCCAGCAGCGTCGCCGGGACACACCAAGAGACCCAGTACTTC.

CDR3 in amino acids: CASSSESYGYTF. In DNA, the CDR3 is TGTGCCAGCAGTTCTGAGAGTTATGGCTACACCTTC. The chain carries TRBV28 and TRBJ1-2; D uncertain. V was pared by 4 bases and J by 5 bases, with 8 bases between. Germline V gives CDR1 MDHEN, CDR2 SYDVKM. The CDR3 has 12 residues.

The rearrangement uses TRBV9 and TRBJ2-5; 15 nucleotides line up with TRBD2. Germline values: CDR1 SGDLS, CDR2 YYNGEE. There are 16 residues in the CDR3. J was trimmed by 3 bases and V by 4 bases; bases with no gene match: 4. This CDR3 reads CASSPRTSGGEETQYF. The CDR3 region has the DNA TGTGCCAGCAGCCCCCGGACTAGCGGGGGGGAAGAGACCCAGTACTTC.

The chain is built from TRBV10-3 and TRBJ1-5, with D maybe TRBD1 (5 bases). V lost 7 bases and J 2 bases, leaving 9 bases between the germline ends. CDR3 length: 13 residues. Germline V gene sequence: CDR1 ENHRY, CDR2 SYGVKD. CDR3 region: CAITGGGNQPQHF. The CDR3 DNA reads TGTGCCATCACTGGGGGGGGCAATCAGCCCCAGCATTTT.

V is TRBV12-3 or TRBV12-4 and J is TRBJ2-3; weak D call: TRBD1 (6 bases). The ends were cut back, 6 bases at V and 3 bases at J, with 10 bases in the middle. The CDR3 spans 13 residues. CDR3 coding DNA: TGTGCCAGCAGCTCGGACAGAACAGATACGCAGTATTTT. It codes for CASSSDRTDTQYF.

The chain joins TRBV13 to TRBJ2-1; 15 bases map to TRBD2. The CDR3 has 20 amino acids. The V segment lost 5 bases and the J segment 0 bases; nucleotides outside the gene matches: 11. Germline V gene lookup returns CDR1 PRHDT and CDR2 FYEKMQ (reference sequence). In DNA form, the CDR3 reads TGTGCCAGCAGCATTCCGGGACTAGCGGGGGGTCCTAGCTCCTACAATGAGCAGTTCTTC. Translating gives CASSIPGLAGGPSSYNEQFF. Full variable domain (rest looked up from reference TRBV13 and TRBJ2-1): AAGVIQSPRHLIKEKRETATLKCYPIPRHDTVYWYQQGPGQDPQFLISFYEKMQSDKGSIPDRFSAQQFSDYHSELNMSSLELGDSALYFCASSIPGLAGGPSSYNEQFFGPGTRLTVL.

CDR3 bases: TGTGCCAGCAGTTACGCGGGGGTAGTAACTAATGAAAAACTGTTTTTT. Its protein is CASSYAGVVTNEKLFF. The V call is TRBV6-5, the J call TRBJ1-4; D may be TRBD1 (5 bases). Germline CDR1 is MNHEY and CDR2 is SVGAGI. The CDR3 consists of 16 residues. With 2 bases removed from V and 1 base from J, the gap between germline ends came to 11 bases.

DNA for the CDR3: TGTGCCACCAGCAGTATTGACAGACCGGACGGGGAGCTGTTTTTT. It translates to CATSSIDRPDGELFF. The J gene is TRBJ2-2, the V gene TRBV15; the D gene is possibly TRBD1 (5 bases). V shed 3 bases and J shed 7 bases, with 15 bases lying between them. This CDR3 is built from 15 residues. Germline V gene data show CDR1 as LNHNV and CDR2 as YYDKDF (reference sequence).

This clone has only one observation. The chain is built from TRBV9 and TRBJ2-3; D call uncertain. Germline CDR1 and CDR2: SGDLS and YYNGEE. Between the trimmed V and J ends, which lost 0 bases and 2 bases, there was a span of 10 bases. This CDR3 is 15 amino acids long. Here the CDR3 reads CASSVGGLNTDTQYF. DNA for the CDR3: TGTGCCAGCAGCGTAGGAGGTCTGAACACAGATACGCAGTATTTT.

V and J are TRBV2 and TRBJ1-2; 7 nucleotides align to TRBD1. Germline lookup yields CDR1 SNHLY and CDR2 FYNNEI. This CDR3 has 14 amino acids. The V gene end was trimmed by 6 bases and the J gene end by 5 bases; junction bases not matched to a gene: 9. The CDR3 loop reads CASRRAGGRYGYTF. The CDR3 nucleotides are TGTGCCAGCAGGAGGGCAGGGGGAAGGTATGGCTACACCTTC.

The genes are TRBV2 and TRBJ1-1, with 11 bases aligning to TRBD1. Trimming removed 6 bases from V and 4 bases from J; junction bases left unmatched: 10. The germline gives CDR1 SNHLY, CDR2 FYNNEI. The CDR3 runs 16 residues. In DNA form, the CDR3 reads TGTGCCAGCAGGGAACGACCCGGGACAGGGGGCACTGAAGCTTTCTTT. Protein product: CASRERPGTGGTEAFF.

This clone was detected only once. This chain joins TRBV5-1 and TRBJ2-7, with 9 bases fitting TRBD1. Germline V gene lookup returns CDR1 SGHRS and CDR2 YFSETQ. V trimming: 4 bases; J trimming: 7 bases; junction bases outside the gene matches: 6. The CDR3 contains 13 residues. The CDR3 spells CASSQQGAREQYF. The CDR3 nucleotides are TGCGCCAGCAGCCAACAGGGGGCTCGTGAGCAGTACTTC.